The present TCR beta chain was sequenced within a study of shared clonotypes between healthy human individuals. Study information: Ranging from 18 to 49 in age, donors were a couple of women and a few men.

Study-wide points: The sole specimen, blood, was sampled, and tissue repertoires likely differ.

Concerning this clone: Antigen specificity is unknown.

Approximately 32,000 T cell genomes, or roughly 320 ng DNA, went into unsorted PBMC replicate PCRs. As processed by the authors: From ImmunoSEQ came sequences covering only the junction and carrying no quality scores, so filtering differed. Here immunoSEQ multiplex PCR was the method, and the copy in TCRdb shows in-frame clones only, minus some. For V, J and clone size, that table is used; D and trimming come from the DNA. The table includes under 600,000 clones, approximately 79% detected once. Sequencing was carried out using PBMCs. The TCR originated in a woman between 40 and 55 years old in good health. Some clones in this sample may be carry-over from other donors' samples.

CDR3 residues: CASSLGVGVPNEKLFF. CDR3 nucleotides: TGCGCCAGCAGCTTGGGGGTCGGGGTCCCTAATGAAAAACTGTTTTTT. This chain links TRBV5-1 with TRBJ1-4; D not resolved. V was shortened by 0 bases and J by 3 bases, with 12 bases between the two germline ends. Per the germline V gene, CDR1 is SGHRS and CDR2 is YFSETQ. The CDR3 consists of 16 residues.